This TCR beta chain was sequenced in a study of blood T cell repertoires in COVID-19. The CDR3 extends over 14 amino acids. Per the germline V gene, CDR1 is MNHEY and CDR2 is SMNVEV (reference sequence). Trimming took 4 bases from V and 4 from J, leaving 10 bases between them. Here immunoSEQ multiplex PCR was the method, and the copy in TCRdb shows in-frame clones only, minus some. The sample gives about 170,000 clones, 65% to 85% of which show up once; about 3.5% is in the top ten. The sample holds a few counts of this clone. Across 20 to 25 US areas, participants ranged in age from roughly 18 to 95 years. Allocation to cohorts depended on clinical history reported by the participants.

The genes are TRBV27 and TRBJ1-4; D may be TRBD1 (5 bases). Material: PBMCs or T cells enriched from blood (not recorded which). The receptor was isolated from a woman aged 50 to 65 in a cohort exposed to, infected with or recovered from COVID-19 (not recorded which). CDR3 loop: CASSYRGGNEKLFF. CDR3 sequence (DNA): TGTGCCAGCAGTTATCGGGGGGGTAATGAAAAACTGTTTTTT. The entire variable domain, with the rest obtained from reference TRBV27 and TRBJ1-4, is as follows: EAQVTQNPRYLITVTGKKLTVTCSQNMNHEYMSWYRQDPGLGLRQIYYSMNVEVTDKGDVPEGYKVSRKEKRNFPLILESPSPNQTSLYFCASSYRGGNEKLFFGSGTQLSVL.